The 14 T cell receptor beta chains reported below all come from one sample, sequenced in a study of identical twins. MiXCR, applied by TCRdb to the 5' RACE reads, yields one record per CDR3 protein. The profile shows 420,000 or so distinct CDR3 sequences, approximately 17% of them singletons. Input material: naive T cells sorted from blood. These receptors all come from a man aged 45-65 years in good health.

The chain links TRBV7-2 to TRBJ2-1; 7 nucleotides line up with TRBD1. This CDR3 spans 15 amino acids. J lost 3 bases, V lost 5 bases, and 7 bases had no gene match. Germline loops: CDR1 SGHTA, CDR2 FQGNSA. CDR3 region: CASSANRGNYNEQFF. The CDR3 DNA reads as TGTGCCAGCAGCGCCAACAGGGGAAACTACAATGAGCAGTTCTTC.

This clonotype was detected only a few times. The gene calls are TRBV5-1 and TRBJ1-1; a weak D match, TRBD1 (5 bases). Germline CDR1 reads SGHRS; CDR2 reads YFSETQ. The CDR3 length is 14 residues. The ends were cut back, 0 bases at V and 4 bases at J, with 10 bases in the middle. The CDR3 region has the DNA TGCGCCAGCAGCTTGGGGGAAAGGGGCACTGAAGCTTTCTTT. It codes for CASSLGERGTEAFF. Based on the CDR3 plus reference TRBV5-1 and TRBJ1-1, the full variable domain is KAGVTQTPRYLIKTRGQQVTLSCSPISGHRSVSWYQQTPGQGLQFLFEYFSETQRNKGNFPGRFSGRQFSNSRSEMNVSTLELGDSALYLCASSLGERGTEAFFGQGTRLTVV.

There are many counts of this clonotype. The chain uses TRBV20-1 and TRBJ2-3, with D perhaps matching TRBD2 (5 bases). CDR1 is DFQATT and CDR2 is SNEGSKA in the germline V gene (reference sequence). Trimming took off 4 bases at V and 6 bases at J, with 17 bases between the two ends. This CDR3 comprises 14 residues. The CDR3 reads CSAISSASRDTQYF. In DNA, the CDR3 is TGCAGTGCTATTAGTAGCGCATCTCGCGATACGCAGTATTTT.

This clonotype was picked up a small number of times. This chain joins TRBV10-3 and TRBJ1-1, with D perhaps TRBD1 (5 bases). The CDR3 extends over 13 amino acids. Germline lookup yields CDR1 ENHRY and CDR2 SYGVKD. Trimming cost V 6 bases and J 6 bases, with 14 bases left between them. The CDR3, as DNA: TGTGCCATCAGAGCAGGGAATAACGCTGAAGCTTTCTTT. Translation gives CAIRAGNNAEAFF.

The V call is TRBV4-1, the J call TRBJ2-7; 9 nucleotides line up with TRBD1. V gave up 2 bases and J gave up 3 bases; unmatched junction bases: 2. From germline, CDR1 is MGHRA and CDR2 YSYEKL. CDR3 size: 14 residues. The CDR3 DNA follows: TGCGCCAGCAGCCAACGGACAGGGGACTACGAGCAGTACTTC. It codes for CASSQRTGDYEQYF.

The rearrangement links TRBV10-3 to TRBJ2-3; the match to TRBD1 covers 9 bases. The germline CDR1 and CDR2 sequences are ENHRY and SYGVKD. The V gene end was trimmed by 8 bases and the J gene end by 8 bases; junction bases not matched to a gene: 8. This CDR3 region has 13 residues. DNA for the CDR3: TGTGCCATCGCCGGGACAGGGTGGGTTACGCAGTATTTT. Amino acid sequence: CAIAGTGWVTQYF.

CDR3 coding DNA: TGCAGCGTTGTATACCAACGGGAGACCCAGTACTTC. This codes for CSVVYQRETQYF. The chain has TRBV29-1 and TRBJ2-5; D unclear. Deletions cut 4 bases from V and 5 bases from J, with 11 bases between. The CDR3 is 12 residues long. Germline V gene lookup returns CDR1 SQVTM and CDR2 ANQGSEA.

The chain uses TRBV19 and TRBJ1-6; tentatively, D is TRBD1 (6 bases). Trimming took off 4 bases at V and 7 bases at J, with 14 bases between the two ends. The CDR3 is made up of 15 amino acids. Germline lookup yields CDR1 LNHDA and CDR2 SQIVND (reference sequence). The chain's CDR3 is CASSTTTGSNSPLHF. CDR3 sequence (DNA): TGTGCCAGTAGTACAACGACAGGCTCAAATTCACCCCTCCACTTT.

This clonotype was recorded a few times. J is TRBJ2-2 and V is TRBV6-1; 8 bases line up with TRBD2. V gave up 10 bases and J gave up 1 base; unmatched junction bases: 5. CDR1 MNHNS and CDR2 SASEGT come from the germline V gene. The CDR3 is 14 amino acids. The DNA of the CDR3 is TGTGCCACCAAAGGGACTAGGAACACCGGGGAGCTGTTTTTT. Its translation is CATKGTRNTGELFF.

This clonotype has a count of ten or more. The genes are TRBV14 and TRBJ2-7, with D perhaps being TRBD1 or TRBD2 (5 bases each). Germline CDR1 reads SGHDN; CDR2 reads FVKESK. The CDR3 length is 14 residues. V gave up 11 bases and J gave up 3 bases, with 20 bases separating them. CDR3 in amino acids: CAGGTGKGNYEQYF. The DNA for the CDR3 is TGTGCCGGGGGAACGGGAAAGGGCAACTACGAGCAGTACTTC.

J is TRBJ2-1 and V is TRBV20-1; 10 bases are a match to TRBD2. The CDR3 extends over 15 amino acids. Germline loops: CDR1 DFQATT, CDR2 SNEGSKA (reference sequence). Trimming cost V 0 bases and J 6 bases; bases outside gene matches: 5. Written as DNA, the CDR3 is TGCAGTGCTAGAGACTCCGGGACTAGCGTCAATGAGCAGTTCTTC. Residues: CSARDSGTSVNEQFF.

This clonotype has a count of ten or more. This chain links TRBV6-5 with TRBJ2-1; 12 bases agree with TRBD2. CDR3 length: 17 residues. The J segment lost 4 bases and the V segment lost 0 bases, leaving 4 bases of the junction unmatched. Germline V gives CDR1 MNHEY, CDR2 SVGAGI. CDR3 nucleotide sequence: TGTGCCAGCAGTTACTCCGGACTAGCGGGAAGTTACAATGAGCAGTTCTTC. This encodes CASSYSGLAGSYNEQFF.

DNA of the CDR3: TGTGCCATCAGTGAGGGGAAAGGGGGTAACGGGGAGCTGTTTTTT. It yields the protein CAISEGKGGNGELFF. This chain connects TRBV10-3 to TRBJ2-2; D might be TRBD1 (6 bases). This CDR3 has 15 amino acids. CDR1 and CDR2 from the germline V gene are ENHRY and SYGVKD. Trimming pared 2 bases from V and 7 bases from J, leaving 14 bases between.

This clonotype appeared many times. The V and J genes are TRBV4-3 and TRBJ2-1; 8 bases are shared with TRBD2. CDR1 is LGHNA, CDR2 YSLEER, per germline. Trimming cost V 4 bases and J 7 bases; bases outside gene matches: 12. This CDR3 region has 16 residues. The CDR3 sequence is CASSRTGGGGPNEQFF. For the CDR3, the DNA is TGCGCCAGCAGCCGGACCGGGGGCGGGGGGCCAAATGAGCAGTTCTTC.